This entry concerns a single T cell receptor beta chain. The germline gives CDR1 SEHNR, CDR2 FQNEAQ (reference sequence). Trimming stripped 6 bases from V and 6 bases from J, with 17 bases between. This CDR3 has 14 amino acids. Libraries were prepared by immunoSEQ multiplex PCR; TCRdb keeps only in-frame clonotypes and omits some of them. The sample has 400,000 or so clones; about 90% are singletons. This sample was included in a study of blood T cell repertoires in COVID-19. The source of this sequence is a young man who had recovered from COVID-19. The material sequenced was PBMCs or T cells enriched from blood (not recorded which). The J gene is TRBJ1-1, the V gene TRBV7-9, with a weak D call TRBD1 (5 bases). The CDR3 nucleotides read TGTGCCAGCAGTCCCGCGAAAGGGGTTGCTGAAGCTTTCTTT. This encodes CASSPAKGVAEAFF.